This TCR beta chain was identified during a study of shared clonotypes between healthy human individuals. Study-wide findings and caveats: Clonotypes which were not shared had lower generation probabilities than clonotypes that all four donors shared.

Donors included only healthy HIV-negative adults lacking recent acute infections or vaccinations. The donor cohort consisted entirely of Caucasian adults residing in Nashville, Tennessee. There are 14 residues in the CDR3. Deletions cut 1 base from V and 3 bases from J, with 10 bases between. Germline V lookup: CDR1 SGHDT, CDR2 YYEEEE. Concerning this clone itself: Its antigen is not identified.

Here immunoSEQ multiplex PCR was the method, and the copy in TCRdb shows in-frame clones only, minus some. The table shows roughly 2 million clones, with approximately 94% occurring only once. V is TRBV5-6 and J is TRBJ2-5, with a tentative D call TRBD1 (7 bases). The specimen sequenced was naive CD4+ T cells sorted from blood. Specified subset: CD45RA+ positively selected. The origin of this receptor is a man aged 18 to 29 in good health. In DNA, the CDR3 is TGTGCCAGCAGCTTGCAGGGGGGCAAAGAGACCCAGTACTTC. Translating gives CASSLQGGKETQYF.